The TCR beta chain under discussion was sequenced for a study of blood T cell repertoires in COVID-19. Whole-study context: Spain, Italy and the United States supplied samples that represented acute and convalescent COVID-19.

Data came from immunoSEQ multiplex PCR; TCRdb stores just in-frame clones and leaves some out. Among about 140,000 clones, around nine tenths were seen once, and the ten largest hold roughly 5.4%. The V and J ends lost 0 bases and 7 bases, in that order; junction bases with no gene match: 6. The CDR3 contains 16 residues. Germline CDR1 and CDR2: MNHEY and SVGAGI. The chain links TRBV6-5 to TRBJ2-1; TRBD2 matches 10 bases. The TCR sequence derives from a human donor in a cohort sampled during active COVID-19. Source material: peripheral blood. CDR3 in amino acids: CASSYSGSGRKNEQFF. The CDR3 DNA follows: TGTGCCAGCAGTTACTCTGGTAGCGGGAGGAAAAATGAGCAGTTCTTC.